Listed here is a single T cell receptor beta chain. Antigen specificity is unknown. The source of the sample is a study of cytomegalovirus exposure and HLA in healthy donors. Study results and limitations: Rarity marked most TCR sequences, yet some public TCRs occurred in many donors. Several of the most significant clusters appeared, in a later analysis, to be linked to common viral pathogens.

The PCR contained 60 Vbeta and 13 Jbeta primers. Clones were sequenced by immunoSEQ multiplex PCR, and TCRdb holds only the in-frame ones, with some missing. Of 90,000 to 120,000 clones in the sample, about 74% were seen once. Donors in the study were healthy people who gave bone marrow. Sequencing used PBMCs. The TCR was taken from a middle-aged woman in good health and CMV-seropositive.

Here the CDR3 DNA reads TGCGCCAGCAGCCTGGAAGGGGGCAGGGAAAAACTGTTTTTT. Translating gives CASSLEGGREKLFF. V and J are TRBV5-1 and TRBJ1-4; 7 positions match TRBD1. CDR3 length: 14 amino acids. With 4 bases clipped from V and 8 bases from J, the junction kept 8 bases outside the gene matches. In germline, CDR1 is SGHRS, CDR2 YFSETQ.